This T cell receptor (beta chain) was sequenced in a study of blood T cell repertoires in COVID-19. Study-wide context: COVID-19 samples from acute and convalescent phases originated in the United States, Italy and Spain.

Sequencing was performed with immunoSEQ multiplex PCR; in TCRdb, only in-frame clones are kept and a portion is missing. The sample lists 100,000 to 110,000 clones, around 85% seen once, with about 13% in the top ten. V lost 11 bases and J 6 bases, leaving 16 bases between the germline ends. The CDR3 sequence is 12 residues long. The germline CDR1 and CDR2 sequences are MNHEY and SVGAGI. This chain links TRBV6-5 with TRBJ1-1, with D possibly being TRBD1 (6 bases). The sequence was collected from a human donor in a cohort sampled during active COVID-19. Sample: peripheral blood. In DNA form, the CDR3 reads TGTGCCGTTTTGACAGGCCCCGCTGAAGCTTTCTTT. It codes for CAVLTGPAEAFF.